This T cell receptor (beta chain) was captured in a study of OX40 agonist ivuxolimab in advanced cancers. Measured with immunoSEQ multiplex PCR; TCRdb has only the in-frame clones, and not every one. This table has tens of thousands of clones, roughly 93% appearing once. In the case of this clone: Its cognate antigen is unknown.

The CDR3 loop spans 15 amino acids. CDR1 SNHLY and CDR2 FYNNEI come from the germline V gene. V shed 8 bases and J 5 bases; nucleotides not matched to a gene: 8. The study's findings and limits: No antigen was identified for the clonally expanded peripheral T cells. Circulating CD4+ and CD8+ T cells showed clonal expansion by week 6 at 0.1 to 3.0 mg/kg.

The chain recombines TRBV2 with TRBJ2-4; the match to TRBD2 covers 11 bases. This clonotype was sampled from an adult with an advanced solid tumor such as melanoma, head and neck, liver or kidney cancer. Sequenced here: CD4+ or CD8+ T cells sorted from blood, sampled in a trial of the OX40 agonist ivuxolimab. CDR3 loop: CASGYSGGAENIQYF. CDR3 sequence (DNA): TGTGCCAGCGGCTATAGCGGGGGGGCCGAAAACATTCAGTACTTC. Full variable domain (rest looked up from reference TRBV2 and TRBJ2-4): EPEVTQTPSHQVTQMGQEVILRCVPISNHLYFYWYRQILGQKVEFLVSFYNNEISEKSEIFDDQFSVERPDGSNFTLKIRSTKLEDSAMYFCASGYSGGAENIQYFGAGTRLSVL.